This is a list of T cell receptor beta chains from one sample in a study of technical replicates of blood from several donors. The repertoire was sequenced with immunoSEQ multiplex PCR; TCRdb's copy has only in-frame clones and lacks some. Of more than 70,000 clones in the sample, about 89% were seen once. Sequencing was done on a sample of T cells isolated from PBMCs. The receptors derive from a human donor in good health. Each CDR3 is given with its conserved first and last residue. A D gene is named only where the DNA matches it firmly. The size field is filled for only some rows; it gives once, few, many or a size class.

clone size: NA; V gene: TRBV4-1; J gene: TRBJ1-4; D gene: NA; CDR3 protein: CASSQARGRGNEKLFF; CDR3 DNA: TGCGCCAGCAGCCAAGCAAGGGGCAGGGGTAATGAAAAACTGTTTTTT
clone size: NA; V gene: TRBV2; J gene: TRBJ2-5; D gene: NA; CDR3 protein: CASFLETQYF; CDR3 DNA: TGTGCCAGCTTTCTGGAGACCCAGTACTTC
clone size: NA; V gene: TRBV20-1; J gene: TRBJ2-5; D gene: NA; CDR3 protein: CSTLSLETQYF; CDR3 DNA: TGCAGTACCCTAAGCCTGGAGACCCAGTACTTC
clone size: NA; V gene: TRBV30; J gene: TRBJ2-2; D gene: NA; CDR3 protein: CAWIKEDTGELFF; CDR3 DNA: TGTGCCTGGATAAAGGAGGACACCGGGGAGCTGTTTTTT
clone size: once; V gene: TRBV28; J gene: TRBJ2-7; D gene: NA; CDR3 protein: CASSLMVQAGHYEQYF; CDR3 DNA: TGTGCCAGCAGTTTAATGGTACAGGCAGGACACTACGAGCAGTACTTC
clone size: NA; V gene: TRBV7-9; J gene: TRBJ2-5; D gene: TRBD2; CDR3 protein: CASSPGGLVQETQYF; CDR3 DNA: TGTGCCAGCAGCCCGGGAGGGCTAGTCCAAGAGACCCAGTACTTC
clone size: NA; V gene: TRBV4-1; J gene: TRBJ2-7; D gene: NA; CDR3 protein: CASSQDEQSYEQYF; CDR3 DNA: TGCGCCAGCAGCCAAGACGAACAGTCCTACGAGCAGTACTTC
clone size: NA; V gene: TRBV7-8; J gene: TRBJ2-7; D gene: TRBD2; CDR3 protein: CASSLAGAGGSYEQYF; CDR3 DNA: TGTGCCAGCAGCTTAGCCGGGGCGGGAGGGTCCTACGAGCAGTACTTC
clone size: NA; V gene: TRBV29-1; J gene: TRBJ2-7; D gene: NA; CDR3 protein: CSGGDLLSYEQYF; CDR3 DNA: TGCAGCGGCGGGGACTTATTATCCTACGAGCAGTACTTC
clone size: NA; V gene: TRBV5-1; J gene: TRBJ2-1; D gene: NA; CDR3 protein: CASSPDYNEQFF; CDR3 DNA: TGCGCCAGCAGCCCAGATTACAATGAGCAGTTCTTC
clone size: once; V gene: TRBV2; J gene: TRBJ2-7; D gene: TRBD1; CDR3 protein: CASSDRGTGYEQYF; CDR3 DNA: TGTGCCAGCAGCGACAGGGGGACGGGGTACGAGCAGTACTTC
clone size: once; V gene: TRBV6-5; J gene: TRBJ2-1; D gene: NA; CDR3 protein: CASSYSKGGTYNEQFF; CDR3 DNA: TGTGCCAGCAGTTACTCGAAGGGGGGGACCTACAATGAGCAGTTCTTC
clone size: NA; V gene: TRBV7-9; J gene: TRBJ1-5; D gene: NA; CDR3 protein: CASSHDRIRNQPQHF; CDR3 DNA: TGTGCCAGCAGTCACGACAGGATAAGGAATCAGCCCCAGCATTTT
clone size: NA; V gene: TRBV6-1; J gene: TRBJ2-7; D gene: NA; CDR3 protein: CACSYVYEQYF; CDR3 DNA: TGTGCCTGCTCCTACGTCTACGAGCAGTACTTC
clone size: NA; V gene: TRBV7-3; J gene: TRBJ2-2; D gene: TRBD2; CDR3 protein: CASSLGTSVAGELFF; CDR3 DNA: TGTGCCAGCAGCCTCGGGACTAGCGTCGCCGGGGAGCTGTTTTTT
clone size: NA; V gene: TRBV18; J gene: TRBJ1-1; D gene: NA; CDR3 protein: CASSPSVMNTEAFF; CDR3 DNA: TGTGCCAGCTCACCTTCCGTAATGAACACTGAAGCTTTCTTT
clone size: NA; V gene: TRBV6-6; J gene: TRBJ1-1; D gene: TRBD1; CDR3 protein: CASSRQGTTEAFF; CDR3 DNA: TGTGCCAGCAGCCGACAGGGGACCACTGAAGCTTTCTTT
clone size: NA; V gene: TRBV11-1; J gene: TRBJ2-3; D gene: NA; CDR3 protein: CATTPGGTDTQYF; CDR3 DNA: TGTGCCACCACCCCGGGAGGCACAGATACGCAGTATTTT
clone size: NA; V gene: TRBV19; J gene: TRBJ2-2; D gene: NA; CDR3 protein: CASRLAPDTGELFF; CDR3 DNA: TGTGCCAGTAGACTAGCCCCGGACACCGGGGAGCTGTTTTTT
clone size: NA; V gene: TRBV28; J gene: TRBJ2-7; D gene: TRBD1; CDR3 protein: CASSPQPGTGAYEQYF; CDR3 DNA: TGTGCCAGCAGCCCCCAGCCCGGGACAGGGGCCTACGAGCAGTACTTC
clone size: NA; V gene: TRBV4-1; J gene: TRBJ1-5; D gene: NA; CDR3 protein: CASSQGSLPNSNQPQHF; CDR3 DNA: TGCGCCAGCAGCCAAGGGAGTCTCCCAAATAGCAATCAGCCCCAGCATTTT